This TCR beta chain was obtained from a study of blood T cell repertoires in COVID-19. Study-wide context: Samples of COVID-19 (acute and convalescent) were obtained from the United States, Italy and Spain. PBMCs, B-cell-depleted T cells, or T cells provided the cDNA or gDNA that made up the material.

CDR1 and CDR2 from the germline V gene are SQVTM and ANQGSEA. CDR3 length equals 13 residues. V was shortened by 6 bases and J by 6 bases, with 12 bases between the two germline ends. The authors' processing: Nucleated cell number was recorded as an estimate derived from reference gene primer amplification. The method was immunoSEQ multiplex PCR; TCRdb's version includes in-frame clones alone and lacks a portion of them. V and J calls and clone size are as listed in that table; D and trimming were resolved from the DNA. The sample lists over 90,000 clones, 70% to 90% seen once, with around 3.2% in the top ten.

The V call is TRBV29-1, the J call TRBJ1-6; D unclear. The sequencing sample was made of peripheral blood. The receptor was isolated from a human donor in a cohort sampled during active COVID-19. The CDR3 spells CSVGTEINSPLHF. The CDR3 nucleotides read TGCAGCGTCGGAACAGAGATTAATTCACCCCTCCACTTT.